These 15 T cell receptor beta chains originate from one sample sequenced in a study of blood T cells in healthy people across ages. Through a sample-barcoded 5' primer and a J-beta primer mix, a second PCR was run for about 7 to 12 cycles. TCRdb fed the 5' RACE reads into MiXCR, producing one record per CDR3 protein. The sample consists of about 1.6 million distinct CDR3 sequences, 34% of them appearing once. Material: blood. The receptors were sampled from a woman in her twenties or thirties in good health.

This clonotype was picked up a small number of times. V is TRBV6-1 and J is TRBJ2-7; D gene ambiguous. In germline, CDR1 is MNHNS, CDR2 SASEGT. This CDR3 contains 13 residues. V gave up 4 bases and J gave up 3 bases, with 10 bases separating them. CDR3 in DNA: TGTGCCAGCAGTGTTGCCCCAAACTACGAGCAGTACTTC. This translates into CASSVAPNYEQYF.

V gene TRBV30 combines with J gene TRBJ2-5; D is perhaps TRBD1 (6 bases). Germline CDR1 and CDR2: GTSNPN and SVGIG (reference sequence). Trimming removed 7 bases from V and 1 base from J, with 19 bases in between. The CDR3 length is 15 residues. The CDR3 DNA sequence: TGTGCCTCGCAGCCCTTCAGACAGGTCCAAGAGACCCAGTACTTC. Amino acids: CASQPFRQVQETQYF. Full variable domain (remainder filled in from reference TRBV30 and TRBJ2-5): SQTIHQWPATLVQPVGSPLSLECTVEGTSNPNLYWYRQAAGRGLQLLFYSVGIGQISSEVPQNLSASRPQDRQFILSSKKLLLSDSGFYLCASQPFRQVQETQYFGPGTRLLVL.

A remark on this clonotype: Its ends do not fully match the called genes, so a read error is possible. V and J are TRBV10-1 and TRBJ2-7; TRBD2 matches at 15 bases. Germline V gives CDR1 WNHNN, CDR2 SYGVQD (reference sequence). This CDR3 is built from 18 residues. For the CDR3, the DNA is TGCGCCAGCAGTGGGAGGACTAGCGGGAGGGCCGTTATCTACGTGCAGTACTTC. Its translation is CASSGRTSGRAVIYVQYF.

The CDR3 coding sequence is TGTGCCAGCTCATTTGACATTGAGCAGTTCTTC. Translated, it gives CASSFDIEQFF. J is TRBJ2-1 and V is TRBV18; D is undetermined. V lost 5 bases to trimming and J lost 9 bases, with 8 bases between them. The CDR3 has 11 residues. CDR1 is KGHSH, CDR2 LQKENI, per germline.

V gene TRBV27 combines with J gene TRBJ2-7; 9 bases are shared with TRBD2. The germline CDR1 and CDR2 sequences are MNHEY and SMNVEV (reference sequence). There are 16 residues in the CDR3. V lost 7 bases and J lost 0; bases outside the gene matches: 10. In DNA, the CDR3 is TGTGCCAGCAACCCGACGACTAGCGGTTACTCCTACGAGCAGTACTTC. It yields the protein CASNPTTSGYSYEQYF.

The genes are TRBV10-2 and TRBJ1-5; D is undetermined. This CDR3 is built from 14 residues. Germline CDR1 reads WSHSY; CDR2 reads SAAADI. V was clipped by 4 bases and J by 0 bases, with 7 bases between them. The CDR3 DNA reads as TGCGCCAGCAGTGGAGTGTATAGCAATCAGCCCCAGCATTTT. Translation gives CASSGVYSNQPQHF.

This clonotype has more than one count but fewer than ten. The chain carries TRBV4-1 and TRBJ2-1, with D perhaps matching TRBD2 (6 bases). CDR1 MGHRA and CDR2 YSYEKL come from the germline V gene. V was shortened by 0 bases and J by 2 bases, with 8 bases between the two germline ends. The CDR3 sequence is 15 residues long. CDR3 in DNA: TGCGCCAGCAGCCAAGAGACGGGAGCCTACAATGAGCAGTTCTTC. As protein: CASSQETGAYNEQFF.

This chain links TRBV20-1 with TRBJ2-7, with 7 bases matching TRBD2. With V trimmed by 6 bases and J by 2 bases, 10 bases remained unmatched. The CDR3 runs 14 residues. Germline CDR1 is DFQATT and CDR2 is SNEGSKA (reference sequence). This CDR3 reads CSAILGGRAYEQYF. CDR3 DNA sequence: TGCAGTGCAATCCTAGGAGGGAGGGCCTACGAGCAGTACTTC.

V gene TRBV27 combines with J gene TRBJ2-7, with D maybe TRBD2 (6 bases). Germline V gene lookup returns CDR1 MNHEY and CDR2 SMNVEV (reference sequence). The germline V and J ends were trimmed by 10 bases and 1 base, with 20 bases remaining between them. The CDR3 has 15 residues. For the CDR3, the DNA is TGTGCCACCCGGGGTATGGGACGGGGGTCCTACGAGCAGTACTTC. This translates into CATRGMGRGSYEQYF.

This clonotype was counted a few times. This rearrangement joins TRBV20-1 to TRBJ2-7; 7 positions match TRBD2. V lost 4 bases and J lost 4; bases outside the gene matches: 7. This CDR3 comprises 13 residues. From germline, CDR1 is DFQATT and CDR2 SNEGSKA (reference sequence). The CDR3 sequence is CSAKLGRAYEQYF. Written as DNA, the CDR3 is TGCAGTGCTAAATTAGGGAGGGCATACGAGCAGTACTTC.

About this clonotype itself: An end of the junction differs from the germline gene, which may be a read error. This sequence joins TRBV5-1 and TRBJ2-1; TRBD2 might be the D (6 bases). CDR3 length: 15 residues. Germline values: CDR1 SGHRS, CDR2 YFSETQ. The CDR3 DNA is TGCGCCAACAGCCCTATCGCGGGACGGGCCAATGAGCAGTTCTTC. This sequence encodes CANSPIAGRANEQFF.

V is TRBV13 and J is TRBJ2-7; possibly TRBD1 for D (6 bases). The V and J ends lost 4 bases and 4 bases respectively, with 17 bases between them. Germline values: CDR1 PRHDT, CDR2 FYEKMQ (reference sequence). The CDR3 extends over 15 amino acids. CDR3 bases: TGTGCCAGCAGCTCTACAGGGAGTCTTTCTTACGAGCAGTACTTC. Encoded protein: CASSSTGSLSYEQYF.

The table lists this clonotype with many counts. The V gene is TRBV20-1, the J gene TRBJ2-7; perhaps D is TRBD1 or TRBD2 (5 bases each). Germline V gives CDR1 DFQATT, CDR2 SNEGSKA (reference sequence). The CDR3 sequence is 11 residues long. V was cut by 3 bases and J by 4 bases, with 7 bases left in between. The CDR3 protein is CSARRGYEQYF. CDR3 DNA sequence: TGCAGTGCTAGGAGGGGATACGAGCAGTACTTC.

This chain uses TRBV28 with TRBJ2-7, with 8 bases lining up with TRBD1. The CDR3 runs 13 residues. Per germline, CDR1 MDHEN and CDR2 SYDVKM. Trimming cost V 10 bases and J 5 bases; bases outside gene matches: 10. The CDR3 nucleotides are TGTGCCATCGGTGCTCAGGGGGCTAACGAGCAGTACTTC. It specifies CAIGAQGANEQYF.

Note on this clonotype: A much larger clone differs by one base, so this may be a read error. The J gene is TRBJ2-1, the V gene TRBV4-1, with TRBD2 identical over 10 bases. Germline V gene data show CDR1 as MGHRA and CDR2 as YSYEKL. This CDR3 region has 18 residues. Losses at the gene ends were 1 base for V and 4 bases for J; bases not matched to a gene: 10. CDR3 protein: CASSQGPAGGQGYNEQFF. As DNA, the CDR3 is TGCGCCAGCAGCCAAGGACCAGCGGGGGGGCAAGGGTACAATGAGCAGTTCTTC.